This passage covers 29 T cell receptor beta chains from one sample sequenced in a study of blood T cell repertoires in COVID-19. Libraries were prepared by immunoSEQ multiplex PCR; TCRdb keeps only in-frame clonotypes and omits some of them. Of around 260,000 clones detected, about 90% appear once; the ten largest clones hold 2% to 3%. Sample: peripheral blood. Receptor source: a person aged 18-35 years with COVID-19, enrolled during active disease.

About this clone itself: The sample carries other DNA sequences with the same CDR3. This chain connects TRBV19 to TRBJ2-7; 9 nucleotides agree with TRBD1. Germline values: CDR1 LNHDA, CDR2 SQIVND (reference sequence). The CDR3 runs 13 residues. After removal of 4 bases from V and 3 bases from J, the junction contained 1 base not matched to a gene. The CDR3 is CASSTDRGYEQYF. CDR3 in DNA: TGTGCCAGTAGTACGGACAGGGGCTACGAGCAGTACTTC.

The chain employs TRBV19 and TRBJ1-6, with TRBD1 as a possible D gene (5 bases). CDR1 is LNHDA, CDR2 SQIVND, per germline (reference sequence). There are 15 residues in the CDR3. Trimming cost V 7 bases and J 3 bases, with 13 bases left between them. Here the CDR3 reads CASTVAGDYNSPLHF. CDR3 DNA sequence: TGTGCCAGTACGGTGGCGGGGGACTATAATTCACCCCTCCACTTT.

This chain joins TRBV4-2 and TRBJ1-1; 10 bases are shared with TRBD1. Looked up from germline, CDR1 is LGHNA and CDR2 is YNFKEQ. Germline trimming cut 5 bases from V and 5 bases from J; bases unmatched to any gene: 2. This CDR3 contains 13 residues. The CDR3 DNA follows: TGTGCCAGCAGCTGGACAGGGGGAACTGAAGCTTTCTTT. Translating it yields CASSWTGGTEAFF.

The chain employs TRBV28 and TRBJ1-2; 10 bases fit TRBD1. V trimming: 4 bases; J trimming: 3 bases; junction bases outside the gene matches: 5. Germline values: CDR1 MDHEN, CDR2 SYDVKM. The CDR3 is 15 residues long. The CDR3 DNA sequence: TGTGCCAGCAGTTACCCCGGACAGGGGGACTATGGCTACACCTTC. It specifies CASSYPGQGDYGYTF.

The genes are TRBV9 and TRBJ1-6, with D unclear. CDR3 size: 16 residues. CDR1 SGDLS and CDR2 YYNGEE come from the germline V gene. V dropped 3 bases and J dropped 0 bases, with 10 bases sitting between them. The CDR3 coding sequence is TGTGCCAGCAGCGCTGAGGGAAGCTCCTATAATTCACCCCTCCACTTT. Residues: CASSAEGSSYNSPLHF.

The chain uses TRBV29-1 and TRBJ1-2; 10 nucleotides agree with TRBD1. The CDR3 has 13 residues. CDR1 is SQVTM, CDR2 ANQGSEA, per germline. Trimming removed 5 bases from V and 4 bases from J; junction bases left unmatched: 4. The CDR3 protein is CSVLGQGSYGYTF. Here the CDR3 DNA reads TGCAGCGTTTTGGGACAGGGGTCCTATGGCTACACCTTC.

This rearrangement joins TRBV6-6 to TRBJ1-5; 7 nucleotides match TRBD1. Germline trimming cut 4 bases from V and 5 bases from J; bases unmatched to any gene: 8. Germline CDR1 and CDR2: MNHNY and SVGAGI (reference sequence). The CDR3 has 15 amino acids. The CDR3 region has the DNA TGTGCCAGCAGTTCCTTGACAGGGATAGATCAGCCCCAGCATTTT. Protein product: CASSSLTGIDQPQHF.

The V and J genes are TRBV6-1 and TRBJ1-5, with D possibly TRBD1 on 6 matching bases. V was trimmed by 2 bases and J by 5 bases, leaving 10 bases between them. The CDR3 runs 14 residues. CDR1 and CDR2 from the germline V gene are MNHNS and SASEGT. CDR3 nucleotide sequence: TGTGCCAGCAGTGAACCACAGGGCCATCAGCCCCAGCATTTT. Translation gives CASSEPQGHQPQHF.

This rearrangement joins TRBV2 to TRBJ2-3; 9 bases are shared with TRBD2. With 5 bases clipped from V and 0 bases from J, the junction kept 6 bases outside the gene matches. In germline, CDR1 is SNHLY, CDR2 FYNNEI. The CDR3 contains 16 residues. The CDR3 DNA reads as TGTGCCAGCAGTCCCTTAGCGGGAGTCAGCACAGATACGCAGTATTTT. This gives the protein CASSPLAGVSTDTQYF.

The chain carries TRBV6-5 and TRBJ1-1; D gene uncertain. From germline, CDR1 is MNHEY and CDR2 SVGAGI. V lost 0 bases, J lost 11 bases, and 13 bases lay in between. The CDR3 is 13 residues long. The CDR3 DNA reads as TGTGCCAGCAGTTACTCAAGCGGGCTAGGGGCTTTCTTT. Residues: CASSYSSGLGAFF.

V and J are TRBV15 and TRBJ2-6; TRBD2 is a possible D gene (5 bases). The CDR3 spans 16 residues. In germline, CDR1 is LNHNV, CDR2 YYDKDF (reference sequence). V was trimmed by 1 base and J by 2 bases, leaving 9 bases between them. The CDR3 region is CATSRVSGTGANVLTF. The CDR3 DNA reads as TGTGCCACCAGCAGAGTGAGCGGTACTGGGGCCAACGTCCTGACTTTC.

The chain combines TRBV28 with TRBJ2-5; 9 bases map to TRBD1. V dropped 6 bases and J dropped 2; count of bases not matched to a gene: 13. The germline V gene has CDR1 MDHEN and CDR2 SYDVKM. The CDR3 extends over 17 amino acids. The CDR3 nucleotides are TGTGCCAGCAGCCCCCCCTGGGAGACAGGGGGGCAAGAGACCCAGTACTTC. It translates to CASSPPWETGGQETQYF.

The chain carries TRBV29-1 and TRBJ1-2, with TRBD1 matching 8 bases. Germline V CDR1 and CDR2: SQVTM, ANQGSEA. The CDR3 totals 15 residues. The V gene end was trimmed by 1 base and the J gene end by 6 bases; junction bases not matched to a gene: 10. CDR3 DNA sequence: TGCAGCGTTGAAGTTCTGGACAGGGCTCAAAATGGCTACACCTTC. As protein: CSVEVLDRAQNGYTF.

J is TRBJ1-4 and V is TRBV5-6, with no clear D. The V end was cut by 2 bases, the J end by 0 bases, with 8 bases between. Per germline, CDR1 SGHDT and CDR2 YYEEEE. This CDR3 has 15 residues. In nucleotides, the CDR3 is TGTGCCAGCAGCTTAGGAGGAACAACTAATGAAAAACTGTTTTTT. Amino acids: CASSLGGTTNEKLFF.

The chain uses TRBV6-1 and TRBJ2-7; 12 bases line up with TRBD2. Per germline, CDR1 MNHNS and CDR2 SASEGT. The CDR3 consists of 19 residues. The trim removed 3 bases at V and 2 bases at J, leaving 14 bases unmatched. CDR3 region: CASSDGLGLAGSRPYEQYF. As DNA, the CDR3 is TGTGCCAGCAGTGATGGGTTGGGACTAGCGGGCTCTCGCCCCTACGAGCAGTACTTC.

This clone was seen more than once but under ten times. V and J are TRBV5-6 and TRBJ1-2, with D perhaps TRBD1 (6 bases). Germline V gives CDR1 SGHDT, CDR2 YYEEEE. V lost 4 bases, J lost 1 base, and 8 bases lay in between. CDR3 length equals 13 residues. DNA of the CDR3: TGTGCCAGCAGCCTGGGACATAACTATGGCTACACCTTC. Its protein product is CASSLGHNYGYTF.

The gene calls are TRBV2 and TRBJ1-2, with 7 bases aligning to TRBD1. Germline V lookup: CDR1 SNHLY, CDR2 FYNNEI. Unmatched junction bases numbered 6, after V lost 4 bases and J lost 7 bases. The CDR3 has 13 residues. Here the CDR3 reads CASSGQGFSGYTF. The CDR3 DNA follows: TGTGCCAGCAGTGGACAGGGATTCTCTGGCTACACCTTC.

The V call is TRBV7-7, the J call TRBJ2-5; 11 bases are a match to TRBD2. There are 15 residues in the CDR3. In germline, CDR1 is SSHAT, CDR2 FNYEAQ (reference sequence). The J segment lost 2 bases and the V segment lost 11 bases, leaving 10 bases of the junction unmatched. The chain's CDR3 is CAPKGTSGLQETQYF. The CDR3 coding sequence is TGTGCCCCGAAGGGGACTAGCGGATTACAAGAGACCCAGTACTTC.

This chain connects TRBV5-1 to TRBJ2-3; 9 bases are a match to TRBD2. Germline CDR1 reads SGHRS; CDR2 reads YFSETQ. This CDR3 region has 16 residues. V lost 4 bases to trimming and J lost 4 bases; unmatched junction nucleotides: 10. The CDR3: CASSDGASGIPDTQYF. CDR3 sequence (DNA): TGCGCCAGCAGCGATGGTGCTAGCGGGATTCCAGATACGCAGTATTTT.

In this sample, this clone turned up once. The chain employs TRBV27 and TRBJ2-7, with 7 bases matching TRBD1. Germline V gene lookup returns CDR1 MNHEY and CDR2 SMNVEV (reference sequence). This CDR3 has 14 amino acids. After removal of 5 bases from V and 5 bases from J, the junction contained 9 bases not matched to a gene. The DNA of the CDR3 is TGTGCCAGCAGTCCCATGGACAGGTACCACGAGCAGTACTTC. It yields the protein CASSPMDRYHEQYF.

The gene calls are TRBV5-5 and TRBJ1-2; possible D gene TRBD1, 6 bases. Germline CDR1 and CDR2: SGHKS and YYEKEE (reference sequence). This CDR3 is built from 14 residues. V lost 1 base, J lost 4 bases, and 11 bases lay in between. For the CDR3, the DNA is TGTGCCAGCAGCTTGTGGGGGCCGTCCTATGGCTACACCTTC. Protein product: CASSLWGPSYGYTF.

This clone was picked up one time. The gene calls are TRBV6-6 and TRBJ1-3; TRBD1 might be the D (5 bases). Germline CDR1 MNHNY, CDR2 SVGAGI (reference sequence). Trimming left V 6 bases short and J 4 bases short, with 7 bases between. The CDR3 is 12 amino acids. CDR3 residues: CASSPGGNTIYF. In nucleotides, the CDR3 is TGTGCCAGCAGCCCAGGGGGAAACACCATATATTTT.

The gene calls are TRBV7-2 and TRBJ2-3; D perhaps matches TRBD2 (5 bases). This CDR3 region has 15 residues. V lost 1 base, J lost 2 bases, and 10 bases lay in between. Germline V lookup: CDR1 SGHTA, CDR2 FQGNSA. In DNA form, the CDR3 reads TGTGCCAGCAGCTTAGTTGGCGGGTACACAGATACGCAGTATTTT. Its protein is CASSLVGGYTDTQYF.

The J gene is TRBJ2-5, the V gene TRBV7-9; D may be TRBD1 (6 bases). V was pared by 8 bases and J by 5 bases, with 21 bases between. This CDR3 comprises 15 residues. Germline CDR1 SEHNR, CDR2 FQNEAQ (reference sequence). The CDR3 protein is CASATQGPRNETQYF. CDR3 bases: TGTGCCAGCGCCACACAGGGCCCGCGTAATGAGACCCAGTACTTC.

The chain carries TRBV10-3 and TRBJ2-7, with TRBD1 matching 7 bases. CDR3 length equals 16 residues. After removal of 3 bases from V and 2 bases from J, the junction contained 10 bases not matched to a gene. Germline CDR1 ENHRY, CDR2 SYGVKD. The chain's CDR3 is CAISDPGQRKTYEQYF. In DNA form, the CDR3 reads TGTGCCATCAGTGATCCGGGACAGAGGAAAACCTACGAGCAGTACTTC.

The chain joins TRBV2 to TRBJ2-7, with 9 nucleotides matching TRBD2. V was clipped by 6 bases and J by 4 bases; unmatched bases: 10. From germline, CDR1 is SNHLY and CDR2 FYNNEI. CDR3 length: 15 amino acids. The CDR3 is CASRASVLAGYEQYF. The CDR3 nucleotides read TGTGCCAGCAGGGCCTCAGTACTAGCGGGTTACGAGCAGTACTTC.

This clone has only one observation. The V call is TRBV29-1, the J call TRBJ1-1; 7 bases are shared with TRBD1. J was trimmed by 1 base and V by 4 bases; bases with no gene match: 3. Germline V lookup: CDR1 SQVTM, CDR2 ANQGSEA. The CDR3 covers 13 residues. The CDR3 sequence is CSVAAGGNTEAFF. CDR3 coding DNA: TGCAGCGTTGCCGCAGGGGGGAACACTGAAGCTTTCTTT.

V usage is TRBV7-2 and J usage is TRBJ2-5, with D possibly TRBD1 on 6 matching bases. The CDR3 loop spans 13 amino acids. V was shortened by 3 bases and J by 4 bases, with 9 bases between the two germline ends. The V gene's germline CDR1 is SGHTA and CDR2 FQGNSA. The CDR3 nucleotides read TGTGCCAGCAGCTTGGGACAAGCAGAGACCCAGTACTTC. Residues: CASSLGQAETQYF.

The chain joins TRBV2 to TRBJ2-5; 8 nucleotides align to TRBD1. The V gene's germline CDR1 is SNHLY and CDR2 FYNNEI. The CDR3 totals 13 residues. The V segment lost 7 bases and the J segment 5 bases; nucleotides outside the gene matches: 6. The CDR3 protein is CASKEDRAETQYF. The CDR3 nucleotides read TGTGCCAGCAAAGAGGACAGGGCTGAGACCCAGTACTTC.